This TCR beta chain was identified during a study of a mutant IDH1 vaccine in newly diagnosed glioma. As regards this clone: The target antigen is unknown.

Measured with immunoSEQ multiplex PCR; TCRdb has only the in-frame clones, and not every one. The sample consists of 95,000 to 120,000 clones, roughly 90% of them appearing once. This CDR3 is 16 amino acids long. Trimming removed 4 bases at V and 2 bases at J, with 15 bases between. Stated time point: week 11, during vaccination. The content of each vaccine dose was 300 ug of mutant IDH1 20-mer peptide, and topical imiquimod accompanied it. This chain uses TRBV5-3 with TRBJ2-2, with D possibly being TRBD1 (6 bases). TRBV5-3 is an ORF, with its function uncertain. This TCR was recovered from a woman aged 45-59 years with glioma. This sample comprised PBMCs, obtained from a glioma patient whose treatment included an IDH1 peptide vaccine. CDR3 protein: CARSPPGATNTGELFF. Here the CDR3 DNA reads TGTGCCAGAAGCCCACCAGGGGCGACTAACACCGGGGAGCTGTTTTTT.